What follows are 25 T cell receptor beta chains derived from one specimen sequenced in a study of regulatory T cells in long-lasting Graves disease. Arm-PCR of CDR3 regions with iRepertoire HTBI primers generated TCR beta libraries. Each CDR3 protein is one row after TCRdb ran MiXCR on the multiplex PCR reads. In the table there are over 200,000 distinct CDR3 sequences, 15% to 20% of which are singletons. Time point meaning: newly diagnosed GD, antithyroid drugs for less than 3 months. Making the TCR library involved RNA that had been extracted from PBMCs. Specimen: peripheral blood mononuclear cells (PBMCs), collected at new diagnosis, from a patient treated with antithyroid drugs. The origin of the receptors is a female donor with Graves disease.

The chain carries TRBV6-2 or TRBV6-3 and TRBJ1-2, with 10 bases aligning to TRBD1. The ends lost 6 bases at V and 8 bases at J; junction bases unmatched: 6. Germline lookup yields CDR1 MNHEY and CDR2 SVGEGT. The CDR3 has 13 residues. The CDR3 protein is CASSPGTGEGYTF. CDR3 in DNA: TGTGCCAGCAGCCCAGGGACAGGGGAGGGCTACACCTTC.

The rearrangement uses TRBV19 and TRBJ2-5; 7 bases are shared with TRBD2. This CDR3 is built from 14 residues. Germline V gene lookup returns CDR1 LNHDA and CDR2 SQIVND (reference sequence). V lost 3 bases and J lost 2; bases outside the gene matches: 3. The CDR3 reads CASSISGGQETQYF. Here the CDR3 DNA reads TGTGCCAGTAGTATTTCGGGAGGACAAGAGACCCAGTACTTC.

In this sample, this clonotype turned up many times. The gene calls are TRBV19 and TRBJ1-4; 10 bases line up with TRBD1. The V gene's germline CDR1 is LNHDA and CDR2 SQIVND (reference sequence). CDR3 size: 15 residues. The V segment lost 4 bases and the J segment 5 bases; nucleotides outside the gene matches: 4. The CDR3 region is CASSTDRGLNEKLFF. DNA for the CDR3: TGTGCCAGTAGTACCGACAGGGGGCTGAATGAAAAACTGTTTTTT.

This clonotype was picked up many times. V is TRBV6-1 and J is TRBJ2-2; 8 bases align to TRBD1. Germline V gene data show CDR1 as MNHNS and CDR2 as SASEGT. V trimming: 1 base; J trimming: 5 bases; junction bases outside the gene matches: 12. The CDR3 has 18 residues. The DNA for the CDR3 is TGTGCCAGCAGTGAAGTGCGGACAGGGATATTCGAGACCGGGGAGCTGTTTTTT. Amino acid sequence: CASSEVRTGIFETGELFF.

This chain connects TRBV15 to TRBJ1-2; TRBD1 matches at 7 bases. V dropped 4 bases and J dropped 3; count of bases not matched to a gene: 5. Germline CDR1 is LNHNV and CDR2 is YYDKDF (reference sequence). CDR3 length equals 14 residues. CDR3 region: CATSTGQEYYGYTF. In nucleotides, the CDR3 is TGTGCCACCAGCACCGGACAGGAGTACTATGGCTACACCTTC.

This chain connects TRBV6-2 or TRBV6-3 to TRBJ1-2; 8 bases are a match to TRBD1. The germline V gene has CDR1 MNHEY and CDR2 SVGEGT. The CDR3 is 15 residues long. The trim removed 1 base at V and 4 bases at J, leaving 5 bases unmatched. CDR3 residues: CASSYYSGTGYGYTF. CDR3 coding DNA: TGTGCCAGCAGTTACTACTCCGGGACAGGCTATGGCTACACCTTC.

This clonotype was picked up many times. The rearrangement links TRBV9 to TRBJ2-1, with TRBD2 as a possible D gene (5 bases). V was pared by 0 bases and J by 5 bases, with 12 bases between. This CDR3 is built from 15 residues. Germline CDR1 reads SGDLS; CDR2 reads YYNGEE. The CDR3, as DNA: TGTGCCAGCAGCGTAGTCAAGCGGACGAACAATGAGCAGTTCTTC. This gives the protein CASSVVKRTNNEQFF.

The sample holds many counts of this clonotype. J is TRBJ1-4 and V is TRBV28, with TRBD1 identical over 9 bases. Trimming removed 2 bases from V and 5 bases from J; junction bases left unmatched: 6. The CDR3 loop spans 16 amino acids. Germline CDR1 is MDHEN and CDR2 is SYDVKM. CDR3 in DNA: TGTGCCAGCAGTTTACTCTCCGGGACAGGGAATGAAAAACTGTTTTTT. Translating it yields CASSLLSGTGNEKLFF.

V gene TRBV27 combines with J gene TRBJ1-4; D is possibly TRBD1 (5 bases). The V gene lost 6 bases and the J gene lost 6 bases, with 29 bases spanning the gap. Germline V CDR1 and CDR2: MNHEY, SMNVEV (reference sequence). There are 19 residues in the CDR3. In DNA, the CDR3 is TGTGCCAGCAGCCAAGGGGCAGGGCACCCAAACCTCTCCTATGAAAAACTGTTTTTT. Amino acid sequence: CASSQGAGHPNLSYEKLFF.

This clonotype has a count of ten or more. The chain combines TRBV27 with TRBJ1-2; 7 nucleotides match TRBD1. This CDR3 contains 14 residues. The germline gives CDR1 MNHEY, CDR2 SMNVEV (reference sequence). The trim removed 4 bases at V and 8 bases at J, leaving 10 bases unmatched. The CDR3 DNA reads as TGTGCCAGCAGTTCCGAACAGGGGTGGGGCGGCTACACCTTC. Protein: CASSSEQGWGGYTF.

This chain connects TRBV2 to TRBJ1-2; D may be TRBD1 (5 bases). The germline V and J ends were trimmed by 0 bases and 0 bases, with 14 bases remaining between them. This CDR3 has 17 amino acids. Germline loops: CDR1 SNHLY, CDR2 FYNNEI. DNA of the CDR3: TGTGCCAGCAGTGAAGCCTATGCGGGGGAGGCTAACTATGGCTACACCTTC. This sequence encodes CASSEAYAGEANYGYTF.

This clonotype was counted ten times or more. The V gene is TRBV29-1, the J gene TRBJ1-4; TRBD1 matches 7 bases. The CDR3 consists of 14 residues. Germline V gene lookup returns CDR1 SQVTM and CDR2 ANQGSEA. V shed 1 base, J shed 3 bases, and the junction held 2 bases outside the gene matches. CDR3 DNA: TGCAGCGTTGAAGCAGGGGGGTCTAATGAAAAACTGTTTTTT. This encodes CSVEAGGSNEKLFF.

This clonotype was counted many times. The chain employs TRBV15 and TRBJ2-3, with D uncertain. CDR1 is LNHNV and CDR2 is YYDKDF in the germline V gene (reference sequence). The CDR3 consists of 12 residues. With 1 base removed from V and 9 bases from J, the gap between germline ends came to 8 bases. The CDR3 here is CATSRGMETQYF. In DNA form, the CDR3 reads TGTGCCACCAGCAGAGGCATGGAGACGCAGTATTTT.

This clonotype showed up many times. This sequence joins TRBV24-1 and TRBJ2-3, with D possibly matching TRBD2 (6 bases). In germline, CDR1 is KGHDR, CDR2 SFDVKD. The length of the CDR3 is 15 residues. V dropped 7 bases and J dropped 0 bases, with 13 bases sitting between them. The CDR3 reads CATSLAGTSTDTQYF. The CDR3, as DNA: TGTGCCACCAGCCTAGCCGGGACTAGCACAGATACGCAGTATTTT.

In the case of this clonotype: A far larger clone is one nucleotide away, so this likely arose from a read error. The V call is TRBV5-1, the J call TRBJ2-1; D perhaps matches TRBD2 (5 bases). The CDR3 runs 16 residues. Germline V CDR1 and CDR2: SGHRS, YFSETQ. CDR3 DNA: TGTGCCGGCAGCTTAGCGCGTGTGGGCCTCTACAATGAGCAGTTCTTC. Protein: CAGSLARVGLYNEQFF.

V and J are TRBV7-2 and TRBJ2-3, with 8 nucleotides matching TRBD2. This CDR3 is built from 14 residues. Germline-derived CDR1 and CDR2 are SGHTA and FQGNSA. J was trimmed by 4 bases and V by 3 bases; bases with no gene match: 3. CDR3 residues: CASSLIAGPDTQYF. The CDR3 nucleotides read TGTGCCAGCAGCTTGATAGCGGGACCAGATACGCAGTATTTT.

This clonotype occurred many times. The V and J genes are TRBV6-1 and TRBJ1-5, with D perhaps TRBD1 (5 bases). V lost 1 base and J 8 bases, leaving 15 bases between the germline ends. The V gene's germline CDR1 is MNHNS and CDR2 SASEGT. The CDR3 runs to 15 residues. CDR3 nucleotide sequence: TGTGCCAGCAGTGAAGACCAGGGCTCCCCGGAGCCCCAGCATTTT. It codes for CASSEDQGSPEPQHF.

A note on this clonotype: A much more abundant neighbour one base away suggests this may be a read error. The rearrangement joins TRBV4-1 to TRBJ2-7; D is perhaps TRBD2 (5 bases). Germline lookup yields CDR1 MGHRA and CDR2 YSYEKL. The CDR3 consists of 14 residues. CDR3 nucleotides: TGCGCCAGCAGCCAAGTGGCAAGAGGGTACGGGCAGTACTTC. Translating it yields CASSQVARGYGQYF.

This rearrangement joins TRBV19 to TRBJ1-2, with D possibly TRBD1 on 6 matching bases. The ends were cut back, 7 bases at V and 5 bases at J, with 17 bases in the middle. Germline V gives CDR1 LNHDA, CDR2 SQIVND (reference sequence). The length of the CDR3 is 14 residues. The CDR3 spells CASTFPGEVYGYTF. CDR3 sequence (DNA): TGTGCCAGTACCTTCCCAGGGGAAGTTTATGGCTACACCTTC.

This clonotype was detected a few times. This rearrangement joins TRBV5-1 to TRBJ1-1; D ambiguous. V lost 4 bases and J lost 4, with 14 bases in between. The CDR3 has 14 amino acids. CDR1 is SGHRS, CDR2 YFSETQ, per germline. The CDR3 DNA reads as TGCGCCAGCAGCCCTAGGGCGGGCGGCACTGAAGCTTTCTTT. Protein product: CASSPRAGGTEAFF.

The rearrangement joins TRBV7-9 to TRBJ2-5, with TRBD1 matching 7 bases. Germline V lookup: CDR1 SEHNR, CDR2 FQNEAQ (reference sequence). This CDR3 comprises 15 residues. With 5 bases clipped from V and 2 bases from J, the junction kept 8 bases outside the gene matches. CDR3 amino acids: CASSPTWDRQETQYF. CDR3 in DNA: TGTGCCAGCAGCCCAACCTGGGACAGACAAGAGACCCAGTACTTC. Full variable domain (remainder filled in from reference TRBV7-9 and TRBJ2-5): DTGVSQNPRHKITKRGQNVTFRCDPISEHNRLYWYRQTLGQGPEFLTYFQNEAQLEKSRLLSDRFSAERPKGSFSTLEIQRTEQGDSAMYLCASSPTWDRQETQYFGPGTRLLVL.

This clonotype came up many times. The rearrangement uses TRBV28 and TRBJ1-2; D gene uncertain. The CDR3 runs to 15 residues. V was clipped by 4 bases and J by 4 bases, with 16 bases between them. The germline CDR1 and CDR2 sequences are MDHEN and SYDVKM. CDR3 nucleotides: TGTGCCAGCAGTTCCCCTTGGGGTGGGTCCTATGGCTACACCTTC. Residues: CASSSPWGGSYGYTF.

The sample holds a few counts of this clonotype. The chain is built from TRBV6-9 and TRBJ1-6; 7 nucleotides match TRBD1. This CDR3 spans 18 amino acids. The V and J ends lost 3 bases and 0 bases, in that order; junction bases with no gene match: 8. Germline V lookup: CDR1 MNHGY, CDR2 SVAAGI. CDR3 in DNA: TGTGCCAGCAGTTACGACACAGGGGCAGGCTCCTATAATTCACCCCTCCACTTT. It codes for CASSYDTGAGSYNSPLHF.

As to this clonotype: This probably arose from a read error, given a far larger clone one base away. The chain couples TRBV20-1 to TRBJ2-7; TRBD2 matches 14 bases. This CDR3 has 16 amino acids. CDR1 DFQATT and CDR2 SNEGSKA come from the germline V gene (reference sequence). J lost 7 bases, V lost 3 bases, and 11 bases had no gene match. CDR3: CSARERLAGGLHEQYF. In DNA form, the CDR3 reads TGCAGTGCTAGGGAACGACTAGCGGGAGGGCTACATGAGCAGTACTTC.

This chain uses TRBV10-3 with TRBJ1-1, with D perhaps matching TRBD1 (6 bases). CDR3 length: 13 residues. Germline CDR1 ENHRY, CDR2 SYGVKD. The V and J ends lost 7 bases and 1 base respectively, with 10 bases between them. CDR3: CAITKTGNTEAFF. The DNA of the CDR3 is TGTGCCATCACCAAGACAGGGAACACTGAAGCTTTCTTT.